A single sample is the source of the 6 T cell receptor beta chains below, sequenced in a study of cytomegalovirus exposure and HLA in healthy donors. In the PCR, 60 Vbeta and 13 Jbeta primers were used. The data were produced by immunoSEQ multiplex PCR, yet TCRdb's version contains in-frame clones alone and is incomplete. Of over 85,000 clones listed, 60% to 85% are singletons. The sample consisted of PBMCs. The source is a woman between 25 and 40 years old in good health and CMV-seronegative.

This chain links TRBV6-5 with TRBJ2-2; tentatively, D is TRBD1 (5 bases). Germline-derived CDR1 and CDR2 are MNHEY and SVGAGI. V lost 2 bases and J 7 bases, leaving 8 bases between the germline ends. The CDR3 is 13 amino acids. The CDR3 DNA reads as TGTGCCAGCAGTTACGACAGCAACGGGGAGCTGTTTTTT. Encoded protein: CASSYDSNGELFF.

The chain employs TRBV29-1 and TRBJ2-3; possible D gene TRBD2, 5 bases. The germline V gene encodes CDR1 SQVTM and CDR2 ANQGSEA. The CDR3 is 14 residues long. Between the trimmed V and J ends, which lost 3 bases and 0 bases, there was a span of 10 bases. The CDR3 coding sequence is TGCAGCGTTGAGTCCACGGGAAGCACAGATACGCAGTATTTT. Amino acid sequence: CSVESTGSTDTQYF.

The chain is built from TRBV5-1 and TRBJ1-1; D perhaps matches TRBD1 (5 bases). The germline CDR1 and CDR2 sequences are SGHRS and YFSETQ. The CDR3 totals 14 residues. With 1 base removed from V and 3 bases from J, the gap between germline ends came to 10 bases. This chain's CDR3 is CASSLYGGDTEAFF. CDR3 DNA sequence: TGCGCCAGCAGCTTGTACGGGGGGGACACTGAAGCTTTCTTT.

Note on this clone: A read error may account for a junction end that differs from germline. The V call is TRBV15, the J call TRBJ2-5, with D possibly TRBD2 on 5 matching bases. The CDR3 has 14 amino acids. Germline loops: CDR1 LNHNV, CDR2 YYDKDF (reference sequence). The CDR3 loop is CATSRGADLESQYF. The CDR3 DNA follows: TGTGCCACCAGCAGAGGGGCGGACTTAGAGTCCCAGTACTTC.

CDR3 sequence: CASSIDGQGYEQYF. The CDR3 DNA sequence: TGTGCCAGCAGCATAGACGGGCAGGGATACGAGCAGTACTTC. The chain joins TRBV9 to TRBJ2-7; the D gene is possibly TRBD1 (5 bases). Germline V gene sequence: CDR1 SGDLS, CDR2 YYNGEE. CDR3 length: 14 amino acids. V shed 4 bases and J shed 4 bases, with 15 bases lying between them.

The chain uses TRBV7-2 and TRBJ2-7; maybe TRBD2 (6 bases). The CDR3 is 15 amino acids. V was cut by 2 bases and J by 0 bases, with 11 bases left in between. From germline, CDR1 is SGHTA and CDR2 FQGNSA. The CDR3 region has the DNA TGTGCCAGCAGCTTAATGCGGGGCAGCTCCTACGAGCAGTACTTC. This sequence encodes CASSLMRGSSYEQYF. Based on the CDR3 plus reference TRBV7-2 and TRBJ2-7, the full variable domain is GAGVSQSPSNKVTEKGKDVELRCDPISGHTALYWYRQSLGQGLEFLIYFQGNSAPDKSGLPSDRFSAERTGGSVSTLTIQRTQQEDSAVYLCASSLMRGSSYEQYFGPGTRLTVT.